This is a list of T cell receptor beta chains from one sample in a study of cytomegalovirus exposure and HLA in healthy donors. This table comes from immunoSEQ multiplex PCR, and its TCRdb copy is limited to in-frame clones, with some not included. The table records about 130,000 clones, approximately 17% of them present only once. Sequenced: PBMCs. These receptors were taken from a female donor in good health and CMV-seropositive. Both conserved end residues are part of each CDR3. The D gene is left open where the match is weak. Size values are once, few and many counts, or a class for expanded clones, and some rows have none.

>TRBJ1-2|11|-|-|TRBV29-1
TGCAGCGTTGACGCCGAGTGGGGCTACACCTTC
CSVDAEWGYTF
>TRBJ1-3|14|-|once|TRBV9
TGTGCCAGCACCGCGGGGGTCTCTGGAAACACCATATATTTT
CASTAGVSGNTIYF
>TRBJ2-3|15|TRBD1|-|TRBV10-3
TGTGCCATCGGCTCTCCGGGACAGGGGAAAGATACGCAGTATTTT
CAIGSPGQGKDTQYF
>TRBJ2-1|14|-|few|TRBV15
TGTGCCACCTCGGTGGAGGCGTCGGCGAATGAGCAGTTCTTC
CATSVEASANEQFF
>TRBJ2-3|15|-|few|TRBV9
TGTGCCAGCAGCCCCACCCCACTTCGCACAGATACGCAGTATTTT
CASSPTPLRTDTQYF
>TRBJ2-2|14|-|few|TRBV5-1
TGCGCCAGCAGCTTTAACAGGGACACCGGGGAGCTGTTTTTT
CASSFNRDTGELFF
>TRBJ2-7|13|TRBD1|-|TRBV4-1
TGCGCCAGCAGCCTTAGGGGGCTTTACGAGCAGTACTTC
CASSLRGLYEQYF
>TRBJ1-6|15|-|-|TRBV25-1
TGTGCCAGCAGAGTATCTACAGGGATCGGTTCACCCCTCCACTTT
CASRVSTGIGSPLHF
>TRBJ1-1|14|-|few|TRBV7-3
TGTGCCAGCAGCTCGACGGGAGGGGACACTGAAGCTTTCTTT
CASSSTGGDTEAFF
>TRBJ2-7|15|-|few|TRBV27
TGTGCCAGCAGCCTGGTCGGGAATCCCCACTACGAGCAGTACTTC
CASSLVGNPHYEQYF
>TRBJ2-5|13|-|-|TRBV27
TGTGCCAGTAGCCGACAGGTCCAAGAGACCCAGTACTTC
CASSRQVQETQYF
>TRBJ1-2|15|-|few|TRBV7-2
TGTGCCAGCAGCTCAGTCACTTCTCGCGGTATTGGCTACACCTTC
CASSSVTSRGIGYTF
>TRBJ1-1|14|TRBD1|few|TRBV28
TGTGCCAGCACCTTAGGGGGCCCGGGCACTGAAGCTTTCTTT
CASTLGGPGTEAFF
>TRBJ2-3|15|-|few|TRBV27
TGTGCCAGCAGACCAGAAGCGAGGTACACAGATACGCAGTATTTT
CASRPEARYTDTQYF
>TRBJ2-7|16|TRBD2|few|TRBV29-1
TGCAGCGTTGTAACCCTTGTATCGGGGGGGAACTACGAGCAGTACTTC
CSVVTLVSGGNYEQYF
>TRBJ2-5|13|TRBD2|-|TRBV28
TGTGCCACCTTAGTAGCGGGGGAAGAGACCCAGTACTTC
CATLVAGEETQYF
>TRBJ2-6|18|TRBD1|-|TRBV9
TGTGCCAGCAGCCCCGGGACAGGGGATGTGAGAGGGGCCAACGTCCTGACTTTC
CASSPGTGDVRGANVLTF
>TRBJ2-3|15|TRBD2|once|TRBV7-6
TGTGCCAGCAGCCTTCGGGCGGGAGGAATAGATACGCAGTATTTT
CASSLRAGGIDTQYF
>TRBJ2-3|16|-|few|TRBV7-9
TGTGCCAGCAGGCGGTGGGGGGACGCTAGCACAGATACGCAGTATTTT
CASRRWGDASTDTQYF
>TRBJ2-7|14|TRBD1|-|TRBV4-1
TGCGCCAGCAGCCAGATGGACAGGGACTACGAGCAGTACTTC
CASSQMDRDYEQYF
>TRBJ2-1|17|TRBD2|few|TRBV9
TGTGCCAGCAGCGTAGCGGGCTTAGCGGGAGGGGGCAATGAGCAGTTCTTC
CASSVAGLAGGGNEQFF
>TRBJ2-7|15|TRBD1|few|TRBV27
TGTGCCAGCAGTTTAGGGGGACAGGGTAGGTACGAGCAGTACTTC
CASSLGGQGRYEQYF
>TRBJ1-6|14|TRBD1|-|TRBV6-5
TGTGCCAGCAGGCGCGACAGGGTGGTTTCACCCCTCCACTTT
CASRRDRVVSPLHF
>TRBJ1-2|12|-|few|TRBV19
TGTGCCAGTAGCCGGACAGTCTATGGCTACACCTTC
CASSRTVYGYTF
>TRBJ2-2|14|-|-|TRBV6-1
TGTGCCAGCAGTGAAGCGATAGCGGTCCGTGAAGTGTTTTTT
CASSEAIAVREVFF
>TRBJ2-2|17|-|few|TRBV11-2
TGTGCCAGCAGCTTAGATTTTTGGCAGGGGAACACCGGGGAGCTGTTTTTT
CASSLDFWQGNTGELFF
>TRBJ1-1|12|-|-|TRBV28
TGTGCCAGCAGTTTGTGGAGCACTGAAGCTTTCTTT
CASSLWSTEAFF
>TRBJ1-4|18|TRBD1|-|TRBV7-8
TGTGCCAGCAGCCAATATACCAATATAGACAGGGGGCGCGAAAAACTGTTTTTT
CASSQYTNIDRGREKLFF